The 5 T cell receptor beta chains below come from one sample, sequenced in a study of beta chain features in type 1 diabetes. Study-wide results and caveats: In every one of the four CD4+ subsets, TCRB CDR3s were moderately but significantly shorter in Type 1 diabetes patients.

The authors reverse transcribed all of the isolated RNA, so sequencing captured expressed TCRB transcripts. The repertoire was sequenced with immunoSEQ multiplex PCR; TCRdb's copy has only in-frame clones and lacks some. The data show 40,000 to 50,000 clones, 66% seen once. Which antigens these TCRs recognize remains unknown. Specimen: Tregs from blood. These receptors were collected from a young man with type 1 diabetes. Some clones in this sample may be carry-over from other donors' samples.

This rearrangement joins TRBV18 to TRBJ2-5; 8 nucleotides match TRBD1. CDR3 size: 14 residues. Germline CDR1 and CDR2: KGHSH and LQKENI. J gave up 5 bases and V 5 bases, and 7 bases lay outside the gene matches. The CDR3 region has the DNA TGTGCCAGCTCATCTGACAGGGGAGCGGAGACCCAGTACTTC. Encoded protein: CASSSDRGAETQYF.

The chain employs TRBV5-1 and TRBJ2-2; D is perhaps TRBD1 (7 bases). Per germline, CDR1 SGHRS and CDR2 YFSETQ. V dropped 4 bases and J dropped 9 bases, with 16 bases sitting between them. The CDR3 length is 14 residues. The CDR3 DNA sequence: TGCGCCAGCAGCCAGACAGGGACTTTCCGGGAGCTGTTTTTT. Protein sequence: CASSQTGTFRELFF.

The gene calls are TRBV5-1 and TRBJ1-3; 7 bases align to TRBD1. The J segment lost 1 base and the V segment lost 0 bases, leaving 4 bases of the junction unmatched. Germline loops: CDR1 SGHRS, CDR2 YFSETQ. The CDR3 has 16 residues. In DNA form, the CDR3 reads TGCGCCAGCAGCTTGGGGTACAGGGGATCTGGAAACACCATATATTTT. Encoded protein: CASSLGYRGSGNTIYF.

The rearrangement uses TRBV6-1 and TRBJ2-5, with TRBD1 matching over 10 bases. The CDR3 sequence is 14 residues long. Germline V gene lookup returns CDR1 MNHNS and CDR2 SASEGT. Trimming removed 3 bases from V and 4 bases from J; junction bases left unmatched: 2. The CDR3 coding sequence is TGTGCCAGCAGTGACCGGGACAGGGGAGAGACCCAGTACTTC. It codes for CASSDRDRGETQYF.

J is TRBJ1-4 and V is TRBV7-9; D remains unclear. Germline assignment: CDR1 SEHNR and CDR2 FQNEAQ (reference sequence). The CDR3 spans 14 residues. Trimming removed 2 bases from V and 4 bases from J, with 8 bases in between. The CDR3 nucleotides read TGTGCCAGCAGCTTACGAGCCATTAATGAAAAACTGTTTTTT. It is translated as CASSLRAINEKLFF.